This T cell receptor (beta chain) was sequenced in a study of Ad26.COV2.S vaccination and SARS-CoV-2 variants. As for the study in general: By the intramuscular route, Ad26.COV2.S was given once, or twice 56 days apart.

Regarding the study as a whole: CD8+ and CD4+ T cells specific for spike reportedly responded with substantial breadth after vaccination.

Generated by immunoSEQ multiplex PCR, the TCRdb table keeps only in-frame clones and is missing some. The sample comprises roughly 510,000 clones, 87% of which are singletons, and 9.5% to 15% rests with the top ten. This clone came up once. What it binds is unknown. Documented treatment: some 20 received Ad26.COV2.S at low or high dose, single or two shots; roughly five received placebo; per-sample allocation not given. Sampling took place 63 days after the first vaccine or placebo injection. This sample comprised peripheral blood, obtained in a trial of Ad26.COV2.S vaccine versus placebo. The sequence derives from a person aged 18-60 years who received the Ad26.COV2.S COVID-19 vaccine or a placebo.

The CDR3 DNA reads as TGTGCCAGCTCACCCAGGGACGGGGATTCACCCCTCCACTTT. It is translated as CASSPRDGDSPLHF. The chain has TRBV18 and TRBJ1-6, with D possibly being TRBD1 (5 bases). CDR1 and CDR2 from the germline V gene are KGHSH and LQKENI. This CDR3 has 14 residues. Trimming pared 3 bases from V and 8 bases from J, leaving 11 bases between.